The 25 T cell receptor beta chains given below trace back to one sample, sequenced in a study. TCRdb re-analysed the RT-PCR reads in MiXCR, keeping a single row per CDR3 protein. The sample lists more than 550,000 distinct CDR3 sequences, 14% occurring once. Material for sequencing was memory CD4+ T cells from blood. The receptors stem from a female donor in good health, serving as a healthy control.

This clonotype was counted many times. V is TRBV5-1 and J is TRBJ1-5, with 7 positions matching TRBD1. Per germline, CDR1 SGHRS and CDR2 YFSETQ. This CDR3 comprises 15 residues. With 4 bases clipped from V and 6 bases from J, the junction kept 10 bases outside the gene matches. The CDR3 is CASSLDRAAGQPQHF. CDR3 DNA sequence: TGCGCCAGCAGCCTCGACAGGGCAGCCGGTCAGCCCCAGCATTTT.

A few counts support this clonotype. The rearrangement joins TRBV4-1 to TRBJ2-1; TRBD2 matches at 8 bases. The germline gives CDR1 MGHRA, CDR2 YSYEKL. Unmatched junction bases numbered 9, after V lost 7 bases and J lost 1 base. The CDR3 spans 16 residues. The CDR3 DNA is TGCGCCAGCAACGGAAAAGCGGGAGAGTCCTACAATGAGCAGTTCTTC. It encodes CASNGKAGESYNEQFF.

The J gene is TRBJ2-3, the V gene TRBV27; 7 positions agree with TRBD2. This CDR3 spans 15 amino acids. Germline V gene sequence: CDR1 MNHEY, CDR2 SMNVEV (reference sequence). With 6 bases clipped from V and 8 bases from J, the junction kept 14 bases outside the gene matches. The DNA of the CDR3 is TGTGCCAGCAGACCGGGGGGAGGGATCGGAGGTACGCAGTATTTT. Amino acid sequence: CASRPGGGIGGTQYF.

The CDR3 bases are TGTGCCAGCAGCTTTCGCTCAACAGGGTTCGGAAATGAGCAGTTCTTC. This gives the protein CASSFRSTGFGNEQFF. The chain joins TRBV5-6 to TRBJ2-1; D perhaps matches TRBD1 (6 bases). The CDR3 spans 16 residues. The germline gives CDR1 SGHDT, CDR2 YYEEEE. The V and J ends lost 2 bases and 7 bases respectively, with 19 bases between them.

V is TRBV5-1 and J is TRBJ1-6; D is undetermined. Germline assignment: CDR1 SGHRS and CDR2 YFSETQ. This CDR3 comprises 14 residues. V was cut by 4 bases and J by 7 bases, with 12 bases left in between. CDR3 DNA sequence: TGCGCCAGCAGCACGGACGGAATGAATTCACCCCTCCACTTT. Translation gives CASSTDGMNSPLHF.

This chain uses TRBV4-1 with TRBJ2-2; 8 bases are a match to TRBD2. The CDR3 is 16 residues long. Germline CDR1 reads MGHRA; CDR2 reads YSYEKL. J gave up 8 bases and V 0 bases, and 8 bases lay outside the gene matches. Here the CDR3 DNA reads TGCGCCAGCAGCCAAGAGTTCGCGGGAGGATATGGGGAGCTGTTTTTT. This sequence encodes CASSQEFAGGYGELFF.

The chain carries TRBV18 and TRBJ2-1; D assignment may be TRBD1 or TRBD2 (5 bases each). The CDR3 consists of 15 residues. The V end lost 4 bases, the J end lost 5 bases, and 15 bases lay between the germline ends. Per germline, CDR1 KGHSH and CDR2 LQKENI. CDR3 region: CASSRQGRGDNEQFF. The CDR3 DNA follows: TGTGCCAGCTCACGTCAGGGACGTGGGGACAATGAGCAGTTCTTC.

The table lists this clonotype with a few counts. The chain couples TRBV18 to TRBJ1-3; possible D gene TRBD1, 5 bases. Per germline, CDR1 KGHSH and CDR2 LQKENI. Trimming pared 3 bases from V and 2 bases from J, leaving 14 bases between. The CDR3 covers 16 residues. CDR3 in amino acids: CASSPTRGDAGNTIYF. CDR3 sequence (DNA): TGTGCCAGCTCACCGACTCGAGGGGATGCTGGAAACACCATATATTTT.

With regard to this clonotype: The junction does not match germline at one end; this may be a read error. In DNA, the CDR3 is TGTGCTAGCAGCAGGACTAGCGGGAGGTTGGCAGATACGCAGTATTTT. Encoded protein: CASSRTSGRLADTQYF. The V and J genes are TRBV7-7 and TRBJ2-3; 14 bases line up with TRBD2. CDR1 and CDR2 (germline): SSHAT, FNYEAQ (reference sequence). CDR3 length: 16 amino acids.

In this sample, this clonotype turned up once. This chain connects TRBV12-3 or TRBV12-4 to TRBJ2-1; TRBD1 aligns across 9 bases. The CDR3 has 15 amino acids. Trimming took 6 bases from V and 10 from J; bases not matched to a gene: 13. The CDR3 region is CASRNPGQGLNEQFF. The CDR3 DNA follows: TGTGCCAGCAGAAACCCGGGACAGGGCCTGAACGAGCAGTTCTTC.

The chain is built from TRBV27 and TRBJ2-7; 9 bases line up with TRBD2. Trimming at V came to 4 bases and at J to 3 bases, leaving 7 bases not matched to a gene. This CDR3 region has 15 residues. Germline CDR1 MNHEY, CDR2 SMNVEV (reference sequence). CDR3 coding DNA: TGTGCCAGCAGTTCCCGTAGCGGGAGCGTCTACGAGCAGTACTTC. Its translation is CASSSRSGSVYEQYF.

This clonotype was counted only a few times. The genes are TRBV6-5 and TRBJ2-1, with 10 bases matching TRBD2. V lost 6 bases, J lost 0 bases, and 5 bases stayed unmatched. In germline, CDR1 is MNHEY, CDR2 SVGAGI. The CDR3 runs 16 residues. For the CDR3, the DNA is TGTGCCAGCAGGGGTCCTAGCGGGAGCTCCTACAATGAGCAGTTCTTC. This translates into CASRGPSGSSYNEQFF.

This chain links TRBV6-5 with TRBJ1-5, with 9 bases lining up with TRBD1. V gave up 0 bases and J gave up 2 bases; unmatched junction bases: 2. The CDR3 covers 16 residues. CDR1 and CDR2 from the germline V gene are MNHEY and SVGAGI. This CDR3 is CASSYSWTGGNQPQHF. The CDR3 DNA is TGTGCCAGCAGTTACTCGTGGACAGGGGGCAATCAGCCCCAGCATTTT.

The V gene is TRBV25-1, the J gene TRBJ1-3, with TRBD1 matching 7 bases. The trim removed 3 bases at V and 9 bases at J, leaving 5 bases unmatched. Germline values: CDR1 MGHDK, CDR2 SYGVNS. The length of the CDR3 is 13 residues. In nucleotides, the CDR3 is TGTGCCAGCAGTGACTCGACAGGGAGCACCATATATTTT. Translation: CASSDSTGSTIYF. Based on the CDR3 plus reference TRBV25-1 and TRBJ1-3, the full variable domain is EADIYQTPRYLVIGTGKKITLECSQTMGHDKMYWYQQDPGMELHLIHYSYGVNSTEKGDLSSESTVSRIRTEHFPLTLESARPSHTSQYLCASSDSTGSTIYFGEGSWLTVV.

The DNA for the CDR3 is TGTGCCACCAGTGATTGGGGGAACATTCAGTACTTC. Translating it yields CATSDWGNIQYF. The chain combines TRBV24-1 with TRBJ2-4; D is tentatively TRBD1 or TRBD2 (5 bases each). V was cut by 2 bases and J by 7 bases, with 5 bases left in between. Germline CDR1 KGHDR, CDR2 SFDVKD. This CDR3 is 12 amino acids long.

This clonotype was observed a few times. The CDR3 here is CASSRATGETEAFF. The CDR3 nucleotides are TGCGCCAGCAGCAGAGCGACAGGGGAAACTGAAGCTTTCTTT. The chain links TRBV5-1 to TRBJ1-1; 8 bases are shared with TRBD1. J lost 5 bases, V lost 4 bases, and 7 bases had no gene match. The CDR3 has 14 amino acids. CDR1 SGHRS and CDR2 YFSETQ come from the germline V gene.

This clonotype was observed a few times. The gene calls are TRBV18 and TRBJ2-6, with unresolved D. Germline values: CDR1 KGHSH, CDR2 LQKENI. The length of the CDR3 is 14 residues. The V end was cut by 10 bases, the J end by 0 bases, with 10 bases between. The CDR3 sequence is CATRSGSGANVLTF. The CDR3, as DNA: TGTGCCACCCGGTCGGGCTCTGGGGCCAACGTCCTGACTTTC.

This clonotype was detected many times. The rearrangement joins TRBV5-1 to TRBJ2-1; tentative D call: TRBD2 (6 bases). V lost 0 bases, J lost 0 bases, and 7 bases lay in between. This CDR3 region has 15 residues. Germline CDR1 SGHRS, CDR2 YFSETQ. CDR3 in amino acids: CASSLGEVSYNEQFF. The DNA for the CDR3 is TGCGCCAGCAGCTTGGGGGAGGTCTCCTACAATGAGCAGTTCTTC.

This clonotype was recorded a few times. CDR3 residues: CASGTGEVNTEAFF. As DNA, the CDR3 is TGCGCCAGCGGGACAGGGGAGGTGAACACTGAAGCTTTCTTT. The V and J genes are TRBV5-1 and TRBJ1-1; 10 bases line up with TRBD1. Germline CDR1 is SGHRS and CDR2 is YFSETQ. The ends lost 7 bases at V and 0 bases at J; junction bases unmatched: 3. CDR3 size: 14 residues.

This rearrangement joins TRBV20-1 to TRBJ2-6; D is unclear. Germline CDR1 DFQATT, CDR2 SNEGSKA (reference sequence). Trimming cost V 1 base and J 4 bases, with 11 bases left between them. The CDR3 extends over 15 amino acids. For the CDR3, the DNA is TGCAGTGCTAGAGTCCAGCCGTGGGGGGCCAACGTCCTGACTTTC. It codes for CSARVQPWGANVLTF.

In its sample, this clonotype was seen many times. The CDR3 coding sequence is TGTGCCAGCAGCTTCGACAGCTCCTATAATTCACCCCTCCACTTT. Encoded protein: CASSFDSSYNSPLHF. The gene calls are TRBV5-6 and TRBJ1-6, with D perhaps matching TRBD1 (5 bases). The CDR3 spans 15 residues. Deletions cut 2 bases from V and 0 bases from J, with 6 bases between. Germline CDR1 and CDR2: SGHDT and YYEEEE.

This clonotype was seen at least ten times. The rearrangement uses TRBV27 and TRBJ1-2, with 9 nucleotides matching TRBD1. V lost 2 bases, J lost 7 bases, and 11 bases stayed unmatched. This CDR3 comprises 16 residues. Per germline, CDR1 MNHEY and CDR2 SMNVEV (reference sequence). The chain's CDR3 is CASSLTLTGGMRGYTF. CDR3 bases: TGTGCCAGCAGTTTAACCCTAACAGGGGGCATGCGTGGCTACACCTTC.

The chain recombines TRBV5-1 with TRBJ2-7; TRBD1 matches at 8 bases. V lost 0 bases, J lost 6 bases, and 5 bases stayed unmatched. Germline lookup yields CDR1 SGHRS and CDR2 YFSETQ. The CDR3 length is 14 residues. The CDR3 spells CASSLDGQGGEQYF. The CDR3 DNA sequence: TGCGCCAGCAGCTTGGACGGACAGGGCGGCGAGCAGTACTTC.

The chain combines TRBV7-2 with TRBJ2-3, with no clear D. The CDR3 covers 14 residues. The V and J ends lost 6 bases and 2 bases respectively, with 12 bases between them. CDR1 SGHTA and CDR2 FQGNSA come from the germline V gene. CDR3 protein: CASSPRVTTDTQYF. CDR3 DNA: TGTGCCAGCAGTCCTAGGGTCACCACAGATACGCAGTATTTT.

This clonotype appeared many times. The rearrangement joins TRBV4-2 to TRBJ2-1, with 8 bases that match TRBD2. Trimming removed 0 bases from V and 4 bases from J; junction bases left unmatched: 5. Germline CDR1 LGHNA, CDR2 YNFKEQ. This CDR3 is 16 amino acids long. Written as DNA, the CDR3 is TGTGCCAGCAGCCAAGAACCAGCGGGAGAATACAATGAGCAGTTCTTC. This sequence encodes CASSQEPAGEYNEQFF.